This T cell receptor (beta chain) was observed in a study of technical replicates of blood from several donors. Trimming took 4 bases from V and 8 from J, leaving 5 bases between them. The CDR3 covers 9 residues. CDR1 is GTSNPN, CDR2 SVGIG, per germline (reference sequence). TCRdb's copy holds only in-frame clones and misses some; the assay was immunoSEQ multiplex PCR. The sample lists tens of thousands of clones; 95% to 98% were seen once. The source is a human donor in good health. V gene TRBV30 combines with J gene TRBJ1-1, with D perhaps matching TRBD1 (5 bases). The source material was T cells isolated from PBMCs. The CDR3 DNA is TGTGCCTGGAACAGGGAAGCTTTCTTT. It codes for CAWNREAFF.